This T cell receptor (beta chain) was recorded in a study of blood T cell repertoires in COVID-19. For the study at large: T cells, B-cell-depleted T cells, or PBMCs provided the cDNA or gDNA that served as material.

TCRdb keeps only in-frame clones here, not all; method: immunoSEQ multiplex PCR. The data hold about 49,000 clones, with 87% observed a single time. The TCR sequence derives from a human donor in a cohort sampled during active COVID-19. The sample taken for sequencing was peripheral blood.

The chain's CDR3 is CASSRTSGSSYEQYF. In nucleotides, the CDR3 is TGTGCCAGTAGTAGGACTAGCGGGAGCTCCTACGAGCAGTACTTC. This chain connects TRBV19 to TRBJ2-7, with 13 positions matching TRBD2. Trimming took 4 bases from V and 0 from J; bases not matched to a gene: 0. Germline V gene data show CDR1 as LNHDA and CDR2 as SQIVND (reference sequence). The CDR3 covers 15 residues.